This T cell receptor (beta chain) was captured by sequencing in a study of cytomegalovirus exposure and HLA in healthy donors. CDR1 is MNHNS, CDR2 SASEGT, per germline. This CDR3 comprises 14 residues. V lost 2 bases, J lost 7 bases, and 5 bases stayed unmatched. This table comes from immunoSEQ multiplex PCR, and its TCRdb copy is limited to in-frame clones, with some not included. The table has about 110,000 clones, roughly 89% seen once. What was sequenced was PBMCs. The J gene is TRBJ1-1, the V gene TRBV6-1, with TRBD1 identical over 9 bases. The receptor was isolated from a woman younger than 35 in good health and CMV-seronegative. For the CDR3, the DNA is TGTGCCAGCAGTGAAAGGGGACAGGGAGATGAAGCTTTCTTT. Protein sequence: CASSERGQGDEAFF.